Sequencing of this TCR beta chain was carried out in a study of blood T cell repertoires in COVID-19. Background on the study: Acute-phase and convalescent COVID-19 samples originated in the United States, Italy and Spain. PBMCs, B-cell-depleted T cells, or T cells were the source of the cDNA or gDNA that made up the material.

Per the authors' pipeline: How many nucleated cells were present was estimated from reference gene primer amplification. Some clones are missing from TCRdb's copy, which holds only in-frame ones; the method was immunoSEQ multiplex PCR. D and trimming were read from the DNA, whereas the V and J calls and clone size are those reported in that table. The sample contains about 140,000 clones, about 80% of which appear only once. This receptor was taken from a woman of 80 years or more in a cohort sampled during active or convalescent COVID-19. Material for sequencing was peripheral blood.

This chain's CDR3 is CASSLRGDRETQYF. CDR3 nucleotides: TGTGCCAGCAGCCTCCGGGGGGACCGCGAGACCCAGTACTTC. The rearrangement uses TRBV11-1 and TRBJ2-5; 7 bases line up with TRBD2. Germline loops: CDR1 SGHAT, CDR2 FQDESV (reference sequence). The CDR3 contains 14 residues. The trim removed 5 bases at V and 5 bases at J, leaving 8 bases unmatched.